Listed below are T cell receptor beta chains from one sample, sequenced in a study of blood T cell repertoires in COVID-19. Sequenced by immunoSEQ multiplex PCR; TCRdb stores in-frame clones only, minus some. This sample has approximately 350,000 clones, with under 85% found just once. The sequencing input was PBMCs or T cells enriched from blood (not recorded which). The source is a woman aged 45 to 65 who had recovered from COVID-19. CDR3s include the opening cysteine and the closing phenylalanine or tryptophan. Fields, in order: D gene, J gene, V gene, clone size, CDR3 protein, CDR3 DNA. The D gene is left open where the match is weak. Clone sizes are given selectively: once, few, many, or a class where the clone is expanded.

TRBD2 TRBJ2-7 TRBV20-1 . CSASLLAESGEQYF TGCAGTGCTAGTCTCCTAGCGGAATCTGGCGAGCAGTACTTC
TRBD1 TRBJ2-7 TRBV7-9 . CASSLTTGTGANEQYF TGTGCCAGCAGCTTAACCACCGGGACAGGAGCCAACGAGCAGTACTTC
TRBD2 TRBJ2-7 TRBV6-2/TRBV6-3 . CASGRSGSPYEQYF TGTGCCAGCGGCCGGAGCGGGAGCCCATACGAGCAGTACTTC
TRBD2 TRBJ2-3 TRBV7-8 . CASSSSSLAGTSTDTQYF TGTGCCAGCAGCTCCAGTAGTCTAGCGGGAACTAGCACAGATACGCAGTATTTT
. TRBJ2-6 TRBV3-1/TRBV3-2 . CASSRKLSTGQLSGANVLTF TGTGCCAGCAGCCGGAAACTGTCAACAGGCCAACTTTCTGGGGCCAACGTCCTGACTTTC
. TRBJ1-1 TRBV11-3 . CASSLGANTEAFF TGTGCCAGCAGCTTAGGGGCGAACACTGAAGCTTTCTTT
TRBD2 TRBJ2-3 TRBV20-1 few CSASLRTSGSHHLLQYF TGCAGTGCTAGTCTGCGGACTAGCGGGAGCCACCACCTCTTGCAGTATTTT
TRBD1 TRBJ1-1 TRBV3-1/TRBV3-2 . CASSQGSGTGLSNTEAFF TGTGCCAGCAGTCAGGGGAGCGGGACAGGGCTTTCTAACACTGAAGCTTTCTTT
. TRBJ1-1 TRBV5-1 . CASSRSLRGTEAFF TGCGCCAGCAGCCGGTCCTTGCGAGGGACTGAAGCTTTCTTT
. TRBJ2-7 TRBV11-1 . CASSLSGSQEQYF TGTGCCAGCAGCCTTTCGGGATCTCAGGAGCAGTACTTC
TRBD1 TRBJ1-1 TRBV24-1 once CATSDFSGGDSYTEAFF TGTGCCACCAGTGATTTTTCAGGCGGGGACAGTTACACTGAAGCTTTCTTT
. TRBJ1-4 TRBV6-2/TRBV6-3 . CASSYVPGGGEKLFF TGTGCCAGCAGTTACGTTCCGGGCGGAGGTGAAAAACTGTTTTTT
TRBD2 TRBJ2-3 TRBV27 . CASSLWGLALTDTQYF TGTGCCAGCAGTTTATGGGGACTAGCATTAACAGATACGCAGTATTTT
. TRBJ1-1 TRBV6-2/TRBV6-3 once CASSPRPTTMNTEAFF TGTGCCAGCAGTCCCAGACCGACCACTATGAACACTGAAGCTTTCTTT
TRBD1 TRBJ1-2 TRBV11-3 once CASSPPGQGYGYTF TGTGCCAGCAGCCCCCCGGGACAGGGTTATGGCTACACCTTC
TRBD1 TRBJ1-5 TRBV19 . CASSTRDRGSNQPQHF TGTGCCAGTAGTACCCGGGACAGGGGAAGCAATCAGCCCCAGCATTTT
. TRBJ2-7 TRBV27 few CASSATTSREQYF TGTGCCAGCAGTGCAACGACATCTCGGGAGCAGTACTTC
TRBD1 TRBJ1-2 TRBV6-6 . CASSPDRGLKGYTF TGTGCCAGCAGTCCGGACAGGGGGCTTAAGGGCTACACCTTC
. TRBJ1-5 TRBV7-2 . CASSLQDSNQPQHF TGTGCCAGCAGCCTTCAGGATAGCAATCAGCCCCAGCATTTT
TRBD2 TRBJ2-1 TRBV7-2 many CASSFHGTTSYNEQFF TGTGCCAGCAGCTTCCACGGGACTACCTCCTACAATGAGCAGTTCTTC
TRBD1 TRBJ1-3 TRBV7-7 once CASSSGTGARNTIYF TGTGCCAGCAGCTCCGGGACAGGGGCGAGAAACACCATATATTTT
. TRBJ1-2 TRBV27 . CASSFRQGWYGYTF TGTGCCAGCAGTTTTCGGCAGGGATGGTATGGCTACACCTTC
. TRBJ1-1 TRBV7-2 . CASSPDGVRAEAFF TGTGCCAGCAGCCCTGATGGGGTGAGGGCTGAAGCTTTCTTT
. TRBJ2-1 TRBV6-5 . CASSYGGIGLINEQFF TGTGCCAGCAGTTACGGGGGGATCGGTCTCATCAATGAGCAGTTCTTC
TRBD1 TRBJ1-5 TRBV6-2/TRBV6-3 . CASSYPGGDQPQHF TGTGCCAGCAGTTACCCAGGGGGCGACCAGCCCCAGCATTTT
. TRBJ1-2 TRBV24-1 . CATSDEQFNYGYTF TGTGCCACCAGTGATGAGCAATTTAACTATGGCTACACCTTC
. TRBJ2-7 TRBV7-2 . CASSLGAGGQREQYF TGTGCCAGCAGCTTAGGGGCCGGGGGACAGCGCGAGCAGTACTTC
. TRBJ1-1 TRBV4-3 . CASSREGPGAEAFF TGCGCCAGCAGCCGGGAGGGGCCCGGGGCTGAAGCTTTCTTT
TRBD1 TRBJ1-2 TRBV12-3/TRBV12-4 . CASSPGTAYGYTF TGTGCCAGCAGTCCCGGGACAGCATATGGCTACACCTTC
. TRBJ2-5 TRBV25-1 few CASSEYRGFSQETQYF TGTGCCAGCAGTGAATATCGGGGGTTCTCTCAAGAGACCCAGTACTTC
. TRBJ2-2 TRBV11-2 . CASSLGLITGELFF TGTGCCAGCAGCTTAGGGCTTATCACCGGGGAGCTGTTTTTT
. TRBJ1-4 TRBV3-1/TRBV3-2 once CASSQDRGQILFF TGTGCCAGCAGCCAAGATAGAGGACAGATACTGTTTTTT
. TRBJ1-2 TRBV12-3/TRBV12-4 . CASSSKTGSGYTF TGTGCCAGCAGTTCAAAGACAGGCTCCGGCTACACCTTC
. TRBJ1-2 TRBV12-3/TRBV12-4 few CASSFSTAYGYTF TGTGCCAGCAGTTTCTCGACTGCCTATGGCTACACCTTC
. TRBJ1-2 TRBV19 . CASSPQHQSYGYTF TGTGCCAGTAGTCCACAACACCAGTCCTATGGCTACACCTTC
. TRBJ2-7 TRBV29-1 few CSALSWATSARQILGTPYEQYF TGCAGCGCCCTAAGCTGGGCGACATCGGCTAGACAGATACTAGGGACTCCCTACGAGCAGTACTTC
. TRBJ2-1 TRBV14 . CASSQVGAFDNEQFF TGTGCCAGCAGCCAAGTGGGAGCGTTCGACAATGAGCAGTTCTTC
. TRBJ2-4 TRBV19 . CASSTTQGNIQYF TGTGCCAGTAGTACAACCCAGGGTAACATTCAGTACTTC
TRBD1 TRBJ1-6 TRBV6-5 . CASSYRDRGSSPLHF TGTGCCAGCAGTTATAGGGACAGGGGTAGCTCACCCCTCCACTTT
TRBD1 TRBJ1-1 TRBV6-6 . CASSSGQAEKNTEAFF TGTGCCAGCAGCTCCGGACAGGCGGAGAAGAACACTGAAGCTTTCTTT
. TRBJ2-7 TRBV18 once CASSPTSPYEQYF TGTGCCAGCTCACCGACATCCCCTTACGAGCAGTACTTC
. TRBJ2-7 TRBV5-1 once CASSLESRQAEQYF TGCGCCAGCAGCTTGGAGTCAAGACAGGCCGAGCAGTACTTC
. TRBJ1-2 TRBV27 once CASRSGGLSSYGYTF TGTGCCAGCAGGTCGGGGGGGCTTTCCTCCTATGGCTACACCTTC
. TRBJ1-1 TRBV23-1 . CASSLLGHAEAFF TGCGCCAGCAGTCTCCTTGGGCACGCTGAAGCTTTCTTT
TRBD2 TRBJ2-1 TRBV28 few CASRGGGSYNEQFF TGTGCCAGTCGGGGGGGAGGCTCCTACAATGAGCAGTTCTTC
. TRBJ1-2 TRBV5-8 . CASSRRGQNYGYTF TGTGCCAGCAGCCGCCGCGGGCAGAACTATGGCTACACCTTC
TRBD1 TRBJ1-4 TRBV19 once CASSRQRQGRGEKLFF TGTGCCAGTAGTAGGCAGAGACAGGGTCGAGGTGAAAAACTGTTTTTT
. TRBJ2-3 TRBV27 . CASSSRTNTRDTQYF TGTGCCAGCAGCTCGCGGACTAACACGCGGGATACGCAGTATTTT
TRBD2 TRBJ2-1 TRBV15 . CATSRGPSGSSNEQFF TGTGCCACCAGCAGAGGCCCTAGCGGGAGTTCCAATGAGCAGTTCTTC
. TRBJ1-1 TRBV30 . CAWSVPGVFTEAFF TGTGCCTGGAGTGTACCGGGGGTTTTTACTGAAGCTTTCTTT
. TRBJ1-2 TRBV7-8 . CASSSQTGSYGYTF TGTGCCAGCAGCTCTCAGACGGGGTCGTATGGCTACACCTTC
TRBD1 TRBJ1-2 TRBV18 . CASSPDRVNGYTF TGTGCCAGCTCGCCAGACAGGGTTAATGGCTACACCTTC
. TRBJ1-1 TRBV2 . CASSPTGQNTEAFF TGTGCCAGCAGCCCCACAGGCCAGAACACTGAAGCTTTCTTT
. TRBJ2-2 TRBV9 . CASSPGTNTGELFF TGTGCCAGCAGCCCAGGAACTAACACCGGGGAGCTGTTTTTT
. TRBJ1-2 TRBV5-4 . CASSLVQVYGYTF TGTGCCAGCAGCTTGGTCCAGGTATATGGCTACACCTTC
. TRBJ1-2 TRBV13 . CASLTAAVGGYTF TGTGCCAGCTTGACCGCAGCGGTGGGGGGCTACACCTTC
. TRBJ2-5 TRBV27 . CASSFTLPEGPETQYF TGTGCCAGCAGTTTCACCCTCCCAGAGGGCCCCGAGACCCAGTACTTC
TRBD1 TRBJ2-2 TRBV27 once CASSFRPPGGGNTGELFF TGTGCCAGCAGTTTCCGCCCACCAGGGGGCGGGAACACCGGGGAGCTGTTTTTT
. TRBJ1-5 TRBV14 . CASSQVWQPLMRENQPQHF TGTGCCAGCAGCCAAGTCTGGCAACCGCTTATGAGGGAGAATCAGCCCCAGCATTTT
TRBD1 TRBJ2-1 TRBV7-8 . CASSLASHGQGALNEQFF TGTGCCAGCAGCTTAGCGTCGCATGGACAGGGGGCGTTGAATGAGCAGTTCTTC